This T cell receptor (beta chain) stems from a study of T cells in Graves' hyperthyroidism and ophthalmopathy (dated by TCRdb to the late 2010s). For context, the study as a whole: Peripheral blood samples were taken at initial diagnosis, before any treatment was given. To identify TCR V-J signatures that set the groups apart, the researchers used a discovery cohort of 100 patients, made up of some 41 with Graves' ophthalmopathy and about 55 with stable Graves' hyperthyroidism. Whether ophthalmopathy could be predicted prospectively was tested in an independent validation cohort made up of under 20 hyperthyroidism patients plus 17 patients who later progressed to ophthalmopathy. The approximately 90 discovery patients were divided at random into training and test sets in a 7:3 ratio. Thyroid tissue and blood T-cell repertoires from several Graves' hyperthyroidism patients were also compared in the study. After blood sampling, hyperthyroidism patients were treated with methimazole at a starting dose of 30 mg daily, and ophthalmopathy patients were treated with high-dose intravenous methylprednisolone. The paper reports TCR Vbeta CDR3 sequencing of roughly 140 peripheral blood samples: fewer than 50 ophthalmopathy, roughly 80 hyperthyroidism and around 17 progressor patients. General study outcomes and caveats: No statistical method was used to set the sample size in advance, and investigators knew the group allocation. A 13 V-J signature model separated ophthalmopathy from stable hyperthyroidism, with roughly 88% sensitivity and 81.08% specificity in cross-validation and 80%/75% in testing. In validation, progression to ophthalmopathy was predicted by the model with nearly 71% sensitivity and about 72% specificity, a median of roughly six months before onset. Most expanded thyroid clonotypes (frequency above 0.001) were also found in blood, which suggests that blood repertoires may mirror thyroid immune responses.

Stable Graves' hyperthyroidism was defined as no progression to ophthalmopathy during 18 months of follow-up. Hyperthyroidism patients were aged 18 to 65 years and newly diagnosed, with disease duration of less than 2 months. Patients with uncontrolled infections, other autoimmune diseases, pregnancy or lactation were excluded. Diagnoses relied on clinical symptoms, serum thyroxine and TRAb, thyroid ultrasound and orbital computed tomography. PBMCs were separated from roughly 10 ml of fresh peripheral blood using Ficoll-Paque density gradient centrifugation. Total RNA was extracted using Trizol reagent, and RNA quality was assessed on an Agilent 2100 Bioanalyzer. This clonotype was picked up many times. The specificity of this receptor is unknown. The junction departs from germline at one end; a sequencing error may be responsible. TCR beta CDR3 regions were amplified from RNA transcripts. The TCR CDR3 was subjected to a first round of RT-PCR using the HTBI primer set and the Qiagen OneStep RT-PCR kit. The libraries were constructed in a second round of multiplex PCR and then size-selected and purified. Libraries were sequenced paired-end with 100 bp reads on an Illumina HiSeq2000. In the paper's pipeline: Raw data were processed with SOAPnuke, discarding reads with adapters, uncalled bases, mean Phred below 15, or no exact constant-primer or identifier match. COPE v1.2.5 was used to merge the high-quality paired reads, and each unique nucleotide sequence was defined as a clonotype. MiTCR v1.1 was used to align clonotypes to the IMGT TRBV, TRBD and TRBJ reference segments. The analysis was restricted to V-J combinations with a frequency above 0.0001, which together covered 99.2% of the repertoires. The TCS score was defined as the ratio of F50 (clonal expansion) to E x V (chaos), calculated using BLOSUM62-based TCRdist between CDR3 peptides within each V-J. Welch's t-statistics and random forest reduced 450 to 600 V-J features to fewer than 15, which were used in a naive Bayes classifier (R e1071). The raw public data were reprocessed by TCRdb itself: fastp quality trimming at Q25, MiXCR clonotype calling, in-frame beta chains only. Under each unique CDR3 protein, matching rows form one entry showing the most common genes and DNA. These V and J calls are TCRdb output, not the study's own analysis. The sample profile shows fewer than 800,000 distinct CDR3 sequences; approximately 16% of them were found once. About 8.4% of the sample is held by the ten biggest clonotypes.

The germline V gene supplies CDR1 MNHEY and CDR2 SVGEGT. The CDR3 has 11 amino acids, counting the end cysteine and phenylalanine. The kept DNA is CDR3 alone, 33 bases in frame from the first base. The specimen sequenced was blood. This receptor was taken from a man between 18 and 29 years old with Graves' hyperthyroidism. The receptor chain draws on TRBV6-2 or TRBV6-3 and TRBJ2-7; no confident D gene assignment can be made. The DNA sequence is as follows: TGTGCCAGCGGGGTTTCCTACGAGCGGTACTTC. Its protein is CASGVSYERYF.